This TCR beta chain was documented in a study of siplizumab effects on memory and regulatory T cells. As concerns this clone: No antigen is known for it.

Whole-study results and caveats: Among alloreactive clones, only a minor fraction mapped to unstimulated subsets. Versus 25% to 30% in controls, the mappable alloreactive CD4+ clones averaged roughly 68% Treg-derived with siplizumab.

From germline, CDR1 is MDHEN and CDR2 SYDVKM. With 6 bases clipped from V and 7 bases from J, the junction kept 9 bases outside the gene matches. The CDR3 is made up of 15 amino acids. The assay was immunoSEQ multiplex PCR, and TCRdb's table has in-frame clones only and misses some. The data contain more than 90,000 clones, 80% to 95% of them singletons. The chain is built from TRBV28 and TRBJ1-4, with 9 bases identical to TRBD1. The receptor's source is a human donor in good health. Sequences were obtained from non-Treg CD4+ T cells sorted from blood. CDR3 bases: TGTGCCAGCAGCACATTCCGGGACAGGGTTGAAAAACTGTTTTTT. Translating it yields CASSTFRDRVEKLFF.